The 13 T cell receptor beta chains reported below all come from one sample, sequenced in a study of control samples from healthy donors and cancer patients. Profiling relied on immunoSEQ multiplex PCR, and the TCRdb table lists in-frame clones only, not all of them. This repertoire shows around 150,000 clones, approximately 86% found once; its top ten account for over 1.5%. The material sequenced was blood. Every receptor here comes from a man aged 18 to 29 in good health.

The chain carries TRBV5-1 and TRBJ2-5; 8 nucleotides align to TRBD1. V dropped 4 bases and J dropped 5; count of bases not matched to a gene: 13. Looked up from germline, CDR1 is SGHRS and CDR2 is YFSETQ. CDR3 size: 16 residues. The CDR3 loop is CASSPQGQDRMETQYF. The CDR3 DNA reads TGCGCCAGCAGCCCCCAGGGACAGGACCGGATGGAGACCCAGTACTTC.

The gene calls are TRBV19 and TRBJ1-2, with unresolved D. This CDR3 comprises 11 residues. Germline V gene data show CDR1 as LNHDA and CDR2 as SQIVND (reference sequence). V lost 8 bases, J lost 4 bases, and 8 bases lay in between. The CDR3 coding sequence is TGTGCCAGTTTTCATGTCTATGGCTACACCTTC. Encoded protein: CASFHVYGYTF.

The chain couples TRBV6-1 to TRBJ2-3; 7 nucleotides line up with TRBD1. The CDR3 is made up of 15 amino acids. Per the germline V gene, CDR1 is MNHNS and CDR2 is SASEGT. The ends lost 2 bases at V and 8 bases at J; junction bases unmatched: 10. The DNA for the CDR3 is TGTGCCAGCAGTGAACCGGGACAGCCGCAGGGTACGCAGTATTTT. This sequence encodes CASSEPGQPQGTQYF.

This clone was counted a single time. This rearrangement joins TRBV3-1 (or the pseudogene TRBV3-2) to TRBJ2-5, with D possibly TRBD1 on 6 matching bases. This CDR3 region has 18 residues. Germline lookup yields CDR1 LGHDT and CDR2 YNNKEL (reference sequence). V was clipped by 1 base and J by 0 bases, with 18 bases between them. The CDR3 nucleotides are TGTGCCAGCAGCCAAGGCCCCCCAGTTCAGGGGTACCAAGAGACCCAGTACTTC. Translating gives CASSQGPPVQGYQETQYF.

V and J are TRBV5-1 and TRBJ2-7; TRBD1 agrees at 8 bases. The length of the CDR3 is 13 residues. Germline-derived CDR1 and CDR2 are SGHRS and YFSETQ. J gave up 4 bases and V 3 bases, and 3 bases lay outside the gene matches. The CDR3 DNA follows: TGCGCCAGCAGCTCGGACAGGGTATACGAGCAGTACTTC. It codes for CASSSDRVYEQYF.

The chain has TRBV28 and TRBJ1-2; no firm D call. Germline CDR1 is MDHEN and CDR2 is SYDVKM. Trimming pared 6 bases from V and 3 bases from J, leaving 14 bases between. The CDR3 totals 14 residues. CDR3 loop: CASSTPGIYYGYTF. The CDR3 DNA is TGTGCCAGCAGCACGCCGGGGATTTACTATGGCTACACCTTC.

The chain links TRBV7-2 to TRBJ2-5; D is unresolved. From germline, CDR1 is SGHTA and CDR2 FQGNSA. This CDR3 spans 13 amino acids. V lost 6 bases to trimming and J lost 4 bases, with 12 bases between them. The CDR3 here is CASSQVMGETQYF. Here the CDR3 DNA reads TGTGCCAGCAGTCAGGTGATGGGAGAGACCCAGTACTTC. Filled out from reference TRBV7-2 and TRBJ2-5, the complete variable domain reads GAGVSQSPSNKVTEKGKDVELRCDPISGHTALYWYRQSLGQGLEFLIYFQGNSAPDKSGLPSDRFSAERTGGSVSTLTIQRTQQEDSAVYLCASSQVMGETQYFGPGTRLLVL.

This rearrangement joins TRBV30 to TRBJ2-5; D remains ambiguous. With 3 bases removed from V and 0 bases from J, the gap between germline ends came to 5 bases. Germline V CDR1 and CDR2: GTSNPN, SVGIG (reference sequence). The CDR3 contains 12 residues. The CDR3 DNA follows: TGTGCCTGGAGGGGATACCAAGAGACCCAGTACTTC. Amino acid sequence: CAWRGYQETQYF.

The chain uses TRBV6-5 and TRBJ2-7; no clear D gene. The length of the CDR3 is 13 residues. CDR1 and CDR2 from the germline V gene are MNHEY and SVGAGI. Trimming took off 6 bases at V and 3 bases at J, with 12 bases between the two ends. CDR3 region: CASSRGRDYEQYF. The CDR3 DNA is TGTGCCAGCAGCCGCGGACGAGACTACGAGCAGTACTTC.

The chain employs TRBV2 and TRBJ1-4; 7 positions match TRBD1. The CDR3 spans 10 residues. Germline CDR1 is SNHLY and CDR2 is FYNNEI. J gave up 14 bases and V 10 bases, and 7 bases lay outside the gene matches. Here the CDR3 DNA reads TGTGCCATTATGACGGACAGGCTGTTTTTT. Its protein is CAIMTDRLFF.

The rearrangement joins TRBV5-4 to TRBJ2-3; D could derive from TRBD1 or TRBD2 (5 bases each). V shed 7 bases and J shed 3 bases, with 12 bases lying between them. This CDR3 has 13 amino acids. Germline loops: CDR1 SGHNT, CDR2 YYREEE (reference sequence). The CDR3, as DNA: TGTGCCAGCGGGGGTCGAGGGACAGATACGCAGTATTTT. As protein: CASGGRGTDTQYF.

This clone was observed a single time. This chain joins TRBV11-1 and TRBJ1-6; D remains unclear. Germline V lookup: CDR1 SGHAT, CDR2 FQDESV (reference sequence). The ends were cut back, 1 base at V and 3 bases at J, with 7 bases in the middle. This CDR3 spans 15 amino acids. CDR3: CASSLGSDYNSPLHF. In nucleotides, the CDR3 is TGTGCCAGCAGCTTAGGAAGCGACTATAATTCACCCCTCCACTTT.

The rearrangement joins TRBV12-3 or TRBV12-4 to TRBJ2-3; TRBD1 might be the D (5 bases). The length of the CDR3 is 13 residues. V was clipped by 4 bases and J by 3 bases, with 8 bases between them. CDR3: CASSSAGTDTQYF. Written as DNA, the CDR3 is TGTGCCAGCAGTTCGGCAGGGACAGATACGCAGTATTTT.